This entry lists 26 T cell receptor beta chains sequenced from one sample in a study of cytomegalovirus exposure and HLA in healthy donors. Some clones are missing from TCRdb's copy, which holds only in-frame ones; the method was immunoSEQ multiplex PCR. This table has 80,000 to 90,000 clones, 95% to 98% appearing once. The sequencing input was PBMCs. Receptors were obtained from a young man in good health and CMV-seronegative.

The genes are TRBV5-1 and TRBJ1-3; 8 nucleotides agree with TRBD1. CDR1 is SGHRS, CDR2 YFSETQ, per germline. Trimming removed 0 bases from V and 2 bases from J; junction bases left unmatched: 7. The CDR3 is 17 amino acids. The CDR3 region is CASSLGGTGGTGNTIYF. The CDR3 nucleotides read TGCGCCAGCAGCTTGGGAGGGACAGGAGGGACTGGAAACACCATATATTTT.

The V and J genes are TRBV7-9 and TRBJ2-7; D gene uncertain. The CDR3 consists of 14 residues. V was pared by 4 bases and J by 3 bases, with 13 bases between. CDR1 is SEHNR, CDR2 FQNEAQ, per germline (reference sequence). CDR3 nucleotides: TGTGCCAGCAGCTGGGCCTCAGCCCGCTACGAGCAGTACTTC. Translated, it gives CASSWASARYEQYF.

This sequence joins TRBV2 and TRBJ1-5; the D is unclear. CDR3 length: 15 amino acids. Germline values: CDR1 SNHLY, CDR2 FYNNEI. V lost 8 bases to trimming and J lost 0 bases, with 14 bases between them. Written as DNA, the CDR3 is TGTGCCAGCGGCCGCGGAGGAAATAGCAATCAGCCCCAGCATTTT. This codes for CASGRGGNSNQPQHF. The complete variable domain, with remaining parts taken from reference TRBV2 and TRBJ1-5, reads EPEVTQTPSHQVTQMGQEVILRCVPISNHLYFYWYRQILGQKVEFLVSFYNNEISEKSEIFDDQFSVERPDGSNFTLKIRSTKLEDSAMYFCASGRGGNSNQPQHFGDGTRLSIL.

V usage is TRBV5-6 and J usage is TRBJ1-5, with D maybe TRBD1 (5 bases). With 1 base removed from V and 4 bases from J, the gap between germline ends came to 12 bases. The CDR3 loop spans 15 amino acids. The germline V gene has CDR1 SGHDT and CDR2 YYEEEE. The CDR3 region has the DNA TGTGCCAGCAGCTTGTTAGGGGCTACGAATCAGCCCCAGCATTTT. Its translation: CASSLLGATNQPQHF.

The CDR3 loop is CASSLTGGQGAYEQYF. The DNA of the CDR3 is TGTGCCAGCAGCTTAACCGGGGGACAGGGGGCTTACGAGCAGTACTTC. J is TRBJ2-7 and V is TRBV7-3, with TRBD1 matching over 12 bases. The CDR3 consists of 16 residues. Germline assignment: CDR1 SGHTA and CDR2 FQGTGA. V lost 0 bases and J lost 4; bases outside the gene matches: 4.

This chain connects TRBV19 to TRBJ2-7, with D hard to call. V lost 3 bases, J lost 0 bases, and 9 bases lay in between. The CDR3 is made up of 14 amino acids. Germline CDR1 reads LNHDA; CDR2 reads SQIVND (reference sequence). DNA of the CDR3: TGTGCCAGTAGTATTATGGGCTCCTCCTACGAGCAGTACTTC. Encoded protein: CASSIMGSSYEQYF.

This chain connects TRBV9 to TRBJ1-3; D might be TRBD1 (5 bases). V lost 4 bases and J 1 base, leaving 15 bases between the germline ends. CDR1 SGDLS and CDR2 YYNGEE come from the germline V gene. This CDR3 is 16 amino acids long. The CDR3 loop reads CASSSGPDKSGNTIYF. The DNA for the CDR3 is TGTGCCAGCAGCTCAGGGCCCGATAAATCTGGAAACACCATATATTTT.

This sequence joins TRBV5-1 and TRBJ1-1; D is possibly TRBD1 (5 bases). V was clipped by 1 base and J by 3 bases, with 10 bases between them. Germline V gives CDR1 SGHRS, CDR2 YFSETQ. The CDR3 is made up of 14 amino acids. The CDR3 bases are TGCGCCAGCAGCTTGTCTGGAGGGGACACTGAAGCTTTCTTT. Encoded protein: CASSLSGGDTEAFF. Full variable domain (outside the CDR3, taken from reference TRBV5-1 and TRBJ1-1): KAGVTQTPRYLIKTRGQQVTLSCSPISGHRSVSWYQQTPGQGLQFLFEYFSETQRNKGNFPGRFSGRQFSNSRSEMNVSTLELGDSALYLCASSLSGGDTEAFFGQGTRLTVV.

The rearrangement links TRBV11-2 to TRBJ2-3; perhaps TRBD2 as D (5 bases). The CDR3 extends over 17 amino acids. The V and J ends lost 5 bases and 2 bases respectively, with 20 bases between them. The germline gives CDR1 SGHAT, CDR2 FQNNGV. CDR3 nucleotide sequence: TGTGCCAGCAGCCGGACGGGTAGAGCGGCTACCACAGATACGCAGTATTTT. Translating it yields CASSRTGRAATTDTQYF.

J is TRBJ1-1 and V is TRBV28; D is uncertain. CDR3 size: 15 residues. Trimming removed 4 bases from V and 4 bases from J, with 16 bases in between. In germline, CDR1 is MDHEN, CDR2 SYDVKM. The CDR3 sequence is CASSYGYGGSTEAFF. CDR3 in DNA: TGTGCCAGCAGTTACGGTTATGGAGGGAGCACTGAAGCTTTCTTT.

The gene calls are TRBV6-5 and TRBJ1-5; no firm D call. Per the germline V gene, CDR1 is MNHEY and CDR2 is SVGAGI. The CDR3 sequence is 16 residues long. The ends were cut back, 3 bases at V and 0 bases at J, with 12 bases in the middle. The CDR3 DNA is TGTGCCAGCAGTTATACGGTTCTCTATAGCAATCAGCCCCAGCATTTT. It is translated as CASSYTVLYSNQPQHF.

CDR3 sequence reads: CASSRATSVGDTQYF. The CDR3 DNA follows: TGTGCCAGCTCACGCGCTACTAGTGTGGGAGATACGCAGTATTTT. The V call is TRBV18, the J call TRBJ2-3; D may be TRBD2 (5 bases). V was trimmed by 4 bases and J by 5 bases, leaving 16 bases between them. From germline, CDR1 is KGHSH and CDR2 LQKENI. This CDR3 has 15 amino acids.

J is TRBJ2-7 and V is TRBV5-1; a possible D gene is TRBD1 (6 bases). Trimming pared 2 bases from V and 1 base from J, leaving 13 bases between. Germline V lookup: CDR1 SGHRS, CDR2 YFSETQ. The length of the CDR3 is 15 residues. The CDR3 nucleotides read TGCGCCAGCAGCTTTACAGGGATTGTATCCTACGAGCAGTACTTC. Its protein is CASSFTGIVSYEQYF.

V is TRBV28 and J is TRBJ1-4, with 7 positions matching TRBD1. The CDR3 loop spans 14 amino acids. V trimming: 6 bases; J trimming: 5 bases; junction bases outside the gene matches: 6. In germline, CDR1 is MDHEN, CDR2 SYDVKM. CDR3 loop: CASSKQGLNEKLFF. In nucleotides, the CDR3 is TGTGCCAGCAGCAAACAGGGGTTGAATGAAAAACTGTTTTTT.

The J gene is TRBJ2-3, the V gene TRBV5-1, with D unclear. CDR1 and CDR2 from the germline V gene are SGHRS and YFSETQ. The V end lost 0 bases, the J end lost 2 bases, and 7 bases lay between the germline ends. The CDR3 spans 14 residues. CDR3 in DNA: TGCGCCAGCAGCTTGGGTTATCCCACAGATACGCAGTATTTT. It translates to CASSLGYPTDTQYF.

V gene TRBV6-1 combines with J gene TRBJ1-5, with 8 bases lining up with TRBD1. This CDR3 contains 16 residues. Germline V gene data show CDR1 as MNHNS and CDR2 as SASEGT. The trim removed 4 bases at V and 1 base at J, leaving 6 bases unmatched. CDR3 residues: CASSASDRVSNQPQHF. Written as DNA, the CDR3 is TGTGCCAGCAGTGCTTCGGACAGGGTCAGCAATCAGCCCCAGCATTTT.

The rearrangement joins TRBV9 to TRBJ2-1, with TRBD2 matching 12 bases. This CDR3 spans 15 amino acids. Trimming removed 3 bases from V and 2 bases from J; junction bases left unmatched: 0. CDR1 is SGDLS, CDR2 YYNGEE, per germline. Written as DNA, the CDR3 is TGTGCCAGCAGCGGGACTAGCGGGACCTACAATGAGCAGTTCTTC. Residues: CASSGTSGTYNEQFF.

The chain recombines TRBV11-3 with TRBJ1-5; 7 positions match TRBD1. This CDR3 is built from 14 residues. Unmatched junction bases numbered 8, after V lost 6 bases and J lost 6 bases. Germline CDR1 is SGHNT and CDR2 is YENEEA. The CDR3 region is CASRATGVFQPQHF. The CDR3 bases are TGTGCCAGCAGGGCTACAGGGGTCTTTCAGCCCCAGCATTTT.

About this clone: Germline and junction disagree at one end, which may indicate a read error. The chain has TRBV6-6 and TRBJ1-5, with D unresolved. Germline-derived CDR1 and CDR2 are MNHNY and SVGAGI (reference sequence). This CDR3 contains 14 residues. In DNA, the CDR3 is TGTGCCAGCAGTGACTCATATAGCAATCAGCCCCAGCATTTT. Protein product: CASSDSYSNQPQHF.

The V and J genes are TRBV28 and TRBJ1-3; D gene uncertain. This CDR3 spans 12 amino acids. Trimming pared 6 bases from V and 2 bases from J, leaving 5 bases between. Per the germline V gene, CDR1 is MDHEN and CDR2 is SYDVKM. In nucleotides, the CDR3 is TGTGCCAGCAGCTCCGCTGGAAACACCATATATTTT. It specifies CASSSAGNTIYF.

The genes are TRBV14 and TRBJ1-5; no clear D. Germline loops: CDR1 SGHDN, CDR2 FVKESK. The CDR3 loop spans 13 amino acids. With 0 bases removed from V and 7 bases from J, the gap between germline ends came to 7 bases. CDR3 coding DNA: TGTGCCAGCAGCCAAGATTTGGGCCAGCCCCAGCATTTT. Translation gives CASSQDLGQPQHF.

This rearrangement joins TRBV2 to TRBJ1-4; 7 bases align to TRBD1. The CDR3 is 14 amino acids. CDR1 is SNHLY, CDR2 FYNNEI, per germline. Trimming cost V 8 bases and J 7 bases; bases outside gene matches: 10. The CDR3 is CASGGDREAEKLFF. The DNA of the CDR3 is TGTGCCAGCGGAGGTGACAGGGAGGCTGAAAAACTGTTTTTT.

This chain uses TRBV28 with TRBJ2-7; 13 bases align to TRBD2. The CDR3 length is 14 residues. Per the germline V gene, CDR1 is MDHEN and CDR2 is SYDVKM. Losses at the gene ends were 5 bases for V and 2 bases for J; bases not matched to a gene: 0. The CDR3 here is CASSGLAGAYEQYV. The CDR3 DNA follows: TGTGCCAGCAGTGGACTAGCGGGGGCCTACGAGCAGTACGTC.

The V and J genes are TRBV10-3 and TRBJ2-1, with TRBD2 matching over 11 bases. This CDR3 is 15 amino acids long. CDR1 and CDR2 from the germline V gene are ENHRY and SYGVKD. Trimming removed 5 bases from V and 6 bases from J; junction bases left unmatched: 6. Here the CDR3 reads CAISPGTSGLNEQFF. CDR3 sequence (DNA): TGTGCCATCAGTCCCGGGACTAGCGGACTCAATGAGCAGTTCTTC.

For the CDR3, the DNA is TGCGCCAGCAGCCAAGATCCAGGAGAAGCTTTCTTT. It specifies CASSQDPGEAFF. The chain employs TRBV4-1 and TRBJ1-1; no clear D gene. This CDR3 comprises 12 residues. Per germline, CDR1 MGHRA and CDR2 YSYEKL. The germline V and J ends were trimmed by 0 bases and 8 bases, with 7 bases remaining between them.

CDR3 bases: TGTGCCAGCAGTTGGGACAGGGTCCCGCATGAGCAGTTCTTC. Protein product: CASSWDRVPHEQFF. The gene calls are TRBV6-5 and TRBJ2-1; 9 nucleotides align to TRBD1. V shed 4 bases and J 8 bases; nucleotides not matched to a gene: 6. Germline V lookup: CDR1 MNHEY, CDR2 SVGAGI. This CDR3 has 14 residues.